Sequencing of this T cell receptor beta chain was carried out in a study of PD-1 blockade in classical Hodgkin lymphoma. The overall study: It was nivolumab at 3 mg/kg, given intravenously every 2 weeks, that patients received.

CDR1 is SGHVS and CDR2 is FQNEAQ in the germline V gene. The CDR3 spans 19 residues. The ends were cut back, 1 base at V and 0 bases at J, with 19 bases in the middle. Whole-study results and caveats: The diversity seen at baseline in complete responders resembled that of newly diagnosed patients. Why the repertoires differ is still unclear, perhaps disease activity or prior therapy. Newly diagnosed patients had baseline TCR diversity that was reportedly lower than that of healthy donors.

Every patient experienced relapse after autologous stem cell transplantation, and brentuximab vedotin exposure varied. It was by magnetic negative selection that CD4+ T cells were purified from thawed PBMCs. Of note for this clone: Its target is unknown.

Sequencing was performed with immunoSEQ multiplex PCR; in TCRdb, only in-frame clones are kept and a portion is missing. The table records over 7,500 clones, 74% of them present only once. The rearrangement uses TRBV7-8 and TRBJ1-3; D not certain. Sequences were derived from CD4+ T cells from blood, sampled at baseline. The origin of this receptor is a human donor with classical Hodgkin lymphoma. The chain's CDR3 is CASSLDPRFILSSGNTIYF. The CDR3 DNA is TGTGCCAGCAGCTTAGACCCCAGGTTTATTCTATCCTCTGGAAACACCATATATTTT.